These 28 T cell receptor beta chains came from one sample sequenced in a study of T-cell memory formation after mild COVID-19. One entry per CDR3 protein, called by TCRdb with MiXCR from the 5' RACE reads. Here the sample spans fewer than 500,000 distinct CDR3 sequences, approximately 23% being singletons. The sample taken for sequencing was PBMCs or a T cell subset sorted from them (not recorded which). Receptors originate from an adult woman who had mild COVID-19 (a few samples of this study predate the infection). Cell type and time point are not known.

This clonotype has a handful of counts. The CDR3 region is CASSPPSGGANEQYF. For the CDR3, the DNA is TGTGCCAGCAGCCCACCTAGCGGGGGGGCCAACGAGCAGTACTTC. V is TRBV7-8 and J is TRBJ2-7; 12 bases are a match to TRBD2. Trimming cost V 5 bases and J 5 bases; bases outside gene matches: 7. In germline, CDR1 is SGHVS, CDR2 FQNEAQ. This CDR3 contains 15 residues.

This clonotype was counted once. The chain couples TRBV3-1 to TRBJ2-5, with 8 bases matching TRBD2. The trim removed 1 base at V and 6 bases at J, leaving 10 bases unmatched. Germline values: CDR1 LGHDT, CDR2 YNNKEL (reference sequence). This CDR3 is built from 16 residues. CDR3 in amino acids: CASSQGLGGRLQTQYF. CDR3 DNA sequence: TGTGCCAGCAGCCAAGGCCTAGGCGGGAGGCTACAGACCCAGTACTTC.

This clonotype was counted only a few times. This chain joins TRBV24-1 and TRBJ2-1; TRBD2 matches 7 bases. Germline CDR1 KGHDR, CDR2 SFDVKD. This CDR3 is 15 amino acids long. V shed 4 bases, J shed 7 bases, and the junction held 9 bases outside the gene matches. CDR3 nucleotides: TGTGCCACCAGTGAAGACCGGACTAGGAGGAATGAGCAGTTCTTC. It yields the protein CATSEDRTRRNEQFF.

The CDR3 region has the DNA TGTGCCAGCAGTTTCAAGGGAATGGTGAACACTGAAGCTTTCTTT. Translating it yields CASSFKGMVNTEAFF. This chain links TRBV12-3 or TRBV12-4 with TRBJ1-1; D call uncertain. V was trimmed by 3 bases and J by 0 bases, leaving 11 bases between them. The CDR3 contains 15 residues.

This clonotype was counted only a few times. The rearrangement links TRBV19 to TRBJ1-2, with 11 bases matching TRBD1. CDR1 LNHDA and CDR2 SQIVND come from the germline V gene (reference sequence). This CDR3 has 14 amino acids. V lost 8 bases, J lost 7 bases, and 9 bases stayed unmatched. CDR3 residues: CASAIGQGASGYTF. CDR3 sequence (DNA): TGTGCCAGTGCAATCGGACAGGGGGCTAGTGGCTACACCTTC.

The genes are TRBV20-1 and TRBJ2-5; possible D gene TRBD2, 6 bases. From germline, CDR1 is DFQATT and CDR2 SNEGSKA (reference sequence). V gave up 5 bases and J gave up 10 bases, with 14 bases separating them. The CDR3 has 11 residues. CDR3 nucleotides: TGCAGTGCTCCCCGACTAGAAGGCCAGTACTTC. Its translation is CSAPRLEGQYF.

This chain joins TRBV6-1 and TRBJ1-1, with D possibly TRBD1 on 6 matching bases. This CDR3 has 14 amino acids. V was trimmed by 2 bases and J by 4 bases, leaving 11 bases between them. CDR1 and CDR2 from the germline V gene are MNHNS and SASEGT. The CDR3 DNA reads as TGTGCCAGCAGTGAAAGTAGACAGGTCACTGAAGCTTTCTTT. Its protein product is CASSESRQVTEAFF.

The chain couples TRBV7-9 to TRBJ2-4; 7 bases are shared with TRBD2. V dropped 5 bases and J dropped 9; count of bases not matched to a gene: 19. This CDR3 region has 17 residues. Germline V gene data show CDR1 as SEHNR and CDR2 as FQNEAQ (reference sequence). The CDR3 sequence is CASSRGTTGEADSIQYF. CDR3 nucleotide sequence: TGTGCCAGCAGCCGCGGGACTACCGGAGAGGCGGATTCCATTCAGTACTTC.

The chain employs TRBV19 and TRBJ1-1, with D unclear. The CDR3 is 14 amino acids. Trimming took 5 bases from V and 0 from J, leaving 10 bases between them. The V gene's germline CDR1 is LNHDA and CDR2 SQIVND (reference sequence). The CDR3 region has the DNA TGTGCCAGTAGTCGGGTCAACCTGAACACTGAAGCTTTCTTT. Encoded protein: CASSRVNLNTEAFF.

This clonotype was recorded many times. The chain is built from TRBV7-9 and TRBJ2-3; D gene unclear. The CDR3 is 14 amino acids. From germline, CDR1 is SEHNR and CDR2 FQNEAQ (reference sequence). V shed 1 base and J shed 4 bases, with 9 bases lying between them. CDR3 in amino acids: CASSLVVGPDTQYF. The CDR3, as DNA: TGTGCCAGCAGCTTAGTTGTTGGGCCAGATACGCAGTATTTT.

The V gene is TRBV4-1, the J gene TRBJ1-1; D is unresolved. The CDR3 contains 13 residues. Trimming left V 0 bases short and J 6 bases short, with 8 bases between. The germline V gene has CDR1 MGHRA and CDR2 YSYEKL. CDR3 residues: CASSQDQRAEAFF. CDR3 DNA: TGCGCCAGCAGCCAAGATCAGAGGGCTGAAGCTTTCTTT.

This clonotype was counted only a few times. The chain joins TRBV19 to TRBJ2-7, with D perhaps matching TRBD1 (6 bases). The CDR3 has 14 amino acids. CDR1 and CDR2 from the germline V gene are LNHDA and SQIVND (reference sequence). V lost 5 bases to trimming and J lost 3 bases, with 14 bases between them. The CDR3 sequence: CASSPRVGGYEQYF. The CDR3 nucleotides are TGTGCCAGTAGTCCCCGGGTAGGGGGCTACGAGCAGTACTTC.

The chain carries TRBV7-2 and TRBJ2-1; 7 nucleotides line up with TRBD2. With V trimmed by 6 bases and J by 0 bases, 5 bases remained unmatched. The CDR3 has 15 residues. Germline CDR1 and CDR2: SGHTA and FQGNSA. The CDR3 coding sequence is TGTGCCAGCAGGTCGGGGAGGGCCTCCTACAATGAGCAGTTCTTC. Translating gives CASRSGRASYNEQFF.

This clonotype was seen a handful of times. V gene TRBV7-8 combines with J gene TRBJ1-4; perhaps TRBD1 as D (5 bases). CDR1 is SGHVS, CDR2 FQNEAQ, per germline. Deletions cut 5 bases from V and 7 bases from J, with 14 bases between. This CDR3 has 14 amino acids. DNA for the CDR3: TGTGCCAGCAGCCGATCCCAGGGAGGTGAAAAACTGTTTTTT. This sequence encodes CASSRSQGGEKLFF.

The chain links TRBV5-6 to TRBJ1-1, with unresolved D. There are 15 residues in the CDR3. Trimming took off 0 bases at V and 6 bases at J, with 15 bases between the two ends. The germline V gene has CDR1 SGHDT and CDR2 YYEEEE. In DNA form, the CDR3 reads TGTGCCAGCAGCTTGGGGGCCCGAAGTTCCTCTGAAGCTTTCTTT. This gives the protein CASSLGARSSSEAFF.

The table lists this clonotype with a few counts. In DNA form, the CDR3 reads TGCAGCGTACACGAGACAGGGGGCTTAGTCACCGGGGAGCTGTTTTTT. It codes for CSVHETGGLVTGELFF. The chain uses TRBV29-1 and TRBJ2-2; TRBD1 aligns across 10 bases. Germline V gives CDR1 SQVTM, CDR2 ANQGSEA. This CDR3 contains 16 residues. V gave up 6 bases and J gave up 4 bases; unmatched junction bases: 11.

The rearrangement uses TRBV6-5 and TRBJ2-7; D uncertain. Germline loops: CDR1 MNHEY, CDR2 SVGAGI. The CDR3 runs 14 residues. V was shortened by 0 bases and J by 2 bases, with 8 bases between the two germline ends. For the CDR3, the DNA is TGTGCCAGCAGTTACTCGTCTTTACCCTACGAGCAGTACTTC. It codes for CASSYSSLPYEQYF.

The chain carries TRBV7-2 and TRBJ2-3; 10 bases match TRBD2. This CDR3 is built from 19 residues. The germline gives CDR1 SGHTA, CDR2 FQGNSA. The ends lost 2 bases at V and 4 bases at J; junction bases unmatched: 15. The CDR3 sequence is CASSLLGLALSFGADTQYF. The CDR3 region has the DNA TGTGCCAGCAGCTTATTGGGACTAGCGTTGTCGTTTGGGGCAGATACGCAGTATTTT.

This chain joins TRBV5-1 and TRBJ2-4; D call uncertain. The CDR3 is 14 residues long. Per the germline V gene, CDR1 is SGHRS and CDR2 is YFSETQ. V lost 0 bases, J lost 8 bases, and 12 bases lay in between. CDR3 in amino acids: CASSLGSETDIQYF. CDR3 bases: TGCGCCAGCAGCTTGGGTTCAGAAACGGACATTCAGTACTTC.

The J gene is TRBJ2-7, the V gene TRBV7-9; no firm D call. V was trimmed by 0 bases and J by 3 bases, leaving 9 bases between them. Germline V gene lookup returns CDR1 SEHNR and CDR2 FQNEAQ (reference sequence). The CDR3 consists of 14 residues. CDR3 nucleotides: TGTGCCAGCAGCTTAGCCTCTCACCGCTACGAGCAGTACTTC. Protein product: CASSLASHRYEQYF.

This chain uses TRBV4-1 with TRBJ2-7; 12 bases are a match to TRBD2. The V and J ends lost 2 bases and 3 bases, in that order; junction bases with no gene match: 8. Germline CDR1 reads MGHRA; CDR2 reads YSYEKL. This CDR3 region has 17 residues. The CDR3 coding sequence is TGCGCCAGCAGCCAAACCCGACTAGCGGGGGACAACTACGAGCAGTACTTC. Translating it yields CASSQTRLAGDNYEQYF.

Only a few counts were recorded for this clonotype. This chain joins TRBV6-2 or TRBV6-3 and TRBJ2-7; 12 nucleotides match TRBD2. This CDR3 has 19 residues. Germline V CDR1 and CDR2: MNHEY, SVGEGT. Unmatched junction bases numbered 13, after V lost 0 bases and J lost 4 bases. DNA of the CDR3: TGTGCCAGCAGTTACTCTGGAGGGTTCGGACTAGCGGGACGTTACGAGCAGTACTTC. This translates into CASSYSGGFGLAGRYEQYF.

This clonotype appeared a few times. The J gene is TRBJ2-7, the V gene TRBV20-1; 15 nucleotides agree with TRBD2. Germline V gene sequence: CDR1 DFQATT, CDR2 SNEGSKA (reference sequence). This CDR3 contains 16 residues. The junction had 6 bases not matched to a gene; V was cut back by 6 bases and J by 0 bases. The CDR3 nucleotides read TGCAGTGCCCGCGGACTAGCGGGGGGGAGCTCCTACGAGCAGTACTTC. Encoded protein: CSARGLAGGSSYEQYF.

This clonotype was detected a few times. The V call is TRBV24-1, the J call TRBJ2-2; TRBD2 is a possible D gene (5 bases). The CDR3 has 15 amino acids. V was trimmed by 0 bases and J by 5 bases, leaving 9 bases between them. From germline, CDR1 is KGHDR and CDR2 SFDVKD. CDR3 region: CATSDLPGGTGELFF. The CDR3 coding sequence is TGTGCCACCAGTGATTTGCCTGGAGGAACCGGGGAGCTGTTTTTT.

The chain employs TRBV24-1 and TRBJ2-1; D not resolved. Trimming removed 7 bases at V and 3 bases at J, with 15 bases between. Germline values: CDR1 KGHDR, CDR2 SFDVKD. CDR3 length equals 15 residues. CDR3 nucleotide sequence: TGTGCCACCAGCCCTGACCCGGCGATCTACAATGAGCAGTTCTTC. Its protein product is CATSPDPAIYNEQFF.

V gene TRBV11-2 combines with J gene TRBJ2-3; 9 bases fit TRBD2. Looked up from germline, CDR1 is SGHAT and CDR2 is FQNNGV. V dropped 5 bases and J dropped 2; count of bases not matched to a gene: 11. This CDR3 comprises 17 residues. CDR3 protein: CASSTRTSVTLTDTQYF. CDR3 DNA sequence: TGTGCCAGCAGCACCCGGACTAGCGTTACCCTCACAGATACGCAGTATTTT. The entire variable domain, with the rest obtained from reference TRBV11-2 and TRBJ2-3, is as follows: EAGVAQSPRYKIIEKRQSVAFWCNPISGHATLYWYQQILGQGPKLLIQFQNNGVVDDSQLPKDRFSAERLKGVDSTLKIQPAKLEDSAVYLCASSTRTSVTLTDTQYFGPGTRLTVL.

The V call is TRBV7-2, the J call TRBJ2-1; 11 bases are a match to TRBD2. CDR1 and CDR2 (germline): SGHTA, FQGNSA. V shed 1 base and J 9 bases; nucleotides not matched to a gene: 2. CDR3 length equals 14 residues. CDR3 sequence reads: CASSLGLAGIEQFF. In nucleotides, the CDR3 is TGTGCCAGCAGCTTAGGACTAGCGGGAATTGAGCAGTTCTTC. Based on the CDR3 plus reference TRBV7-2 and TRBJ2-1, the full variable domain is GAGVSQSPSNKVTEKGKDVELRCDPISGHTALYWYRQSLGQGLEFLIYFQGNSAPDKSGLPSDRFSAERTGGSVSTLTIQRTQQEDSAVYLCASSLGLAGIEQFFGPGTRLTVL.

V gene TRBV7-2 combines with J gene TRBJ2-5, with unresolved D. The V end was cut by 7 bases, the J end by 3 bases, with 6 bases between. CDR3 length equals 11 residues. CDR1 and CDR2 (germline): SGHTA, FQGNSA. CDR3 sequence (DNA): TGTGCCAGCACCTTGGAAGAGACCCAGTACTTC. The encoded protein is CASTLEETQYF.